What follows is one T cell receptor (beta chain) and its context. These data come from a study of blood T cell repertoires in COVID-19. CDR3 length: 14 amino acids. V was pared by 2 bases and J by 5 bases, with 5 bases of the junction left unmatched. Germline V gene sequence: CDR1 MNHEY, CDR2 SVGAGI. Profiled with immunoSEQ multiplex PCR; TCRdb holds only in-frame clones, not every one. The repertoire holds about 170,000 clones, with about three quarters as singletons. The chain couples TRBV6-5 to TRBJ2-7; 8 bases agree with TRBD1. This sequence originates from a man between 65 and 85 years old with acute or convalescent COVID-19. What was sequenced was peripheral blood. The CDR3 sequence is CASSYGQGTNEQYF. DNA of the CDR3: TGTGCCAGCAGTTACGGACAGGGCACCAACGAGCAGTACTTC.